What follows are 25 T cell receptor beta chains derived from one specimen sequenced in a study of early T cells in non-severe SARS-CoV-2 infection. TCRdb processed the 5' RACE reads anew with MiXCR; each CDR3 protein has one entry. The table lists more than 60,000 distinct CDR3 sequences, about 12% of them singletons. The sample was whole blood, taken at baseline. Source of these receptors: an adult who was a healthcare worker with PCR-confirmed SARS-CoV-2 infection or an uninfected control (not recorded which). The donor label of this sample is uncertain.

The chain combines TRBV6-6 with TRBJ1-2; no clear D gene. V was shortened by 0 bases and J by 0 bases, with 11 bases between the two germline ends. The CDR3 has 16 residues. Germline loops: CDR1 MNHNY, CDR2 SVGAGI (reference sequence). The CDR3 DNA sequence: TGTGCCAGCAGTTACTCGAACAGCGCAGCTAACTATGGCTACACCTTC. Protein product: CASSYSNSAANYGYTF.

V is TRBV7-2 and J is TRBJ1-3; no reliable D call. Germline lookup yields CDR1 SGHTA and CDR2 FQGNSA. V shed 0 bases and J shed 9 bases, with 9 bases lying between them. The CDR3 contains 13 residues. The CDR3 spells CASSLAVFGTIYF. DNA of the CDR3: TGTGCCAGCAGCTTAGCAGTGTTTGGCACCATATATTTT.

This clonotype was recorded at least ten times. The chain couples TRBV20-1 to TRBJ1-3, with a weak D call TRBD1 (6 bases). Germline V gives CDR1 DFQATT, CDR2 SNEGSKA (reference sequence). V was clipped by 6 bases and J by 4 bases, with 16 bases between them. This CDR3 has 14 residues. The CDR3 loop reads CSATQGMVGNTIYF. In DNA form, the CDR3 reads TGCAGTGCAACCCAGGGGATGGTAGGAAACACCATATATTTT.

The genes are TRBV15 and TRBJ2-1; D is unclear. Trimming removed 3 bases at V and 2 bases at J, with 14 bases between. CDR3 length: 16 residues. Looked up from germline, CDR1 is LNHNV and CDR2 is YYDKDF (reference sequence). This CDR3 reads CATSRATWIPYNEQFF. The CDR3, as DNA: TGTGCCACCAGCAGGGCGACTTGGATCCCCTACAATGAGCAGTTCTTC.

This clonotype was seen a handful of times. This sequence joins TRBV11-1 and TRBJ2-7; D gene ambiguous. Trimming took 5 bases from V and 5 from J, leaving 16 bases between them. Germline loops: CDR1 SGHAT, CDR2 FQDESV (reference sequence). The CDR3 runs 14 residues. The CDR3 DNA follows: TGTGCCAGCAGCCTAACGGCCCCCGGGCACGAGCAGTACGTC. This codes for CASSLTAPGHEQYV.

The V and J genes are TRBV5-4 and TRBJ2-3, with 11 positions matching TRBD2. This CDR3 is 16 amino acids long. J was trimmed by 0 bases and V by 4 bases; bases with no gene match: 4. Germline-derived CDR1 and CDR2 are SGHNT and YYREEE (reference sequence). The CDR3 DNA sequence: TGTGCCAGCAGCGGTGGGACTAGCGGAAGCACAGATACGCAGTATTTT. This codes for CASSGGTSGSTDTQYF.

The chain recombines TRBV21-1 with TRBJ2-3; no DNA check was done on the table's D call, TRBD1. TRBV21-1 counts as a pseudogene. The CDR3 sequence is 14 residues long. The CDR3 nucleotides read TGTGCCAACCTGGGGGAGTGGAGCACAGATACGCAGTATTTT. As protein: CANLGEWSTDTQYF.

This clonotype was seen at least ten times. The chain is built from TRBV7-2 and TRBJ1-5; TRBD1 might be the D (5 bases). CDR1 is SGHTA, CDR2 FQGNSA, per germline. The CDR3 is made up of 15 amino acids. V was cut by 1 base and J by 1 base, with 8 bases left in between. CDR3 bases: TGTGCCAGCAGCTTAGGCAGGGAGAGCAATCAGCCCCAGCATTTT. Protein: CASSLGRESNQPQHF.

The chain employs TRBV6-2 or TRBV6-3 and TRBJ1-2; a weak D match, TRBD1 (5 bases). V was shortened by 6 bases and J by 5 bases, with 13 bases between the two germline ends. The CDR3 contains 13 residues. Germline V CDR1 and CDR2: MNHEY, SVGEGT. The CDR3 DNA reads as TGTGCCAGCAGATTGGACACCGGATATGGCTACACCTTC. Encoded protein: CASRLDTGYGYTF.

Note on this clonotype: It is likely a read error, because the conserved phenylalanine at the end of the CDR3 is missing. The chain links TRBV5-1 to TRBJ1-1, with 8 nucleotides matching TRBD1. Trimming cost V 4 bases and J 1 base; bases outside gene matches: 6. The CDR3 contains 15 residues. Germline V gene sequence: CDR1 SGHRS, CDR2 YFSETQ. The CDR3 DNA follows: TGCGCCAGCAGCCCCGGCGACAGGGGGAACACTGAAGCTTTCTCT. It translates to CASSPGDRGNTEAFS.

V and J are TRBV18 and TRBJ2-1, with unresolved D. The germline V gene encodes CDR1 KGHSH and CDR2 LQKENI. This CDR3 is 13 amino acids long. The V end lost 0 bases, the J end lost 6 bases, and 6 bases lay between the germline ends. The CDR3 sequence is CASSPPHLNEQFF. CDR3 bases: TGTGCCAGCTCACCACCGCATCTCAATGAGCAGTTCTTC.

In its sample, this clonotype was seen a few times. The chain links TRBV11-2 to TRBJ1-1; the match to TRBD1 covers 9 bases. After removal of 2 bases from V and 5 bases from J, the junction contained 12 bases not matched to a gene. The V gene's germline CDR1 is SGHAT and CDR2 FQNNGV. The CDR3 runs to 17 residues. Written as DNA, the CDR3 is TGTGCCAGCAGCTTAAGAATTACAGGGGGCACTGGGACTGAAGCTTTCTTT. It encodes CASSLRITGGTGTEAFF.

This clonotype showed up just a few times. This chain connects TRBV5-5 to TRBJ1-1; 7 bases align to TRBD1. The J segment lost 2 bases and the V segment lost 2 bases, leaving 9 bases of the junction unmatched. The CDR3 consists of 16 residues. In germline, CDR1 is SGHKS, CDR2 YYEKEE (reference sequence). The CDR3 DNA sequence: TGTGCCAGCAGCTTTAGAACGGGACAGAAAAACACTGAAGCTTTCTTT. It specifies CASSFRTGQKNTEAFF.

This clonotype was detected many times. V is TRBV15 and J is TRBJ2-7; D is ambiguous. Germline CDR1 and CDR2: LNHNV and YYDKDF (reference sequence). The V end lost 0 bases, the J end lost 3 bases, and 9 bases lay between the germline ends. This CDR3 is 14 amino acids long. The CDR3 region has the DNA TGTGCCACCAGCAGAGAGGCAGGCTACTACGAGCAGTACGTC. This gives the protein CATSREAGYYEQYV.

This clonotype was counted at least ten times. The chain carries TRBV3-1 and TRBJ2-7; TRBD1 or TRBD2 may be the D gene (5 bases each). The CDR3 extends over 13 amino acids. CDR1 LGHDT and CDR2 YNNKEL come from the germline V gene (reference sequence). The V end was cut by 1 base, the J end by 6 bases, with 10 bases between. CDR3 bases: TGTGCCAGCAGCCAAGCACCGAGGGGCGAGCAGTACGTC. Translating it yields CASSQAPRGEQYV.

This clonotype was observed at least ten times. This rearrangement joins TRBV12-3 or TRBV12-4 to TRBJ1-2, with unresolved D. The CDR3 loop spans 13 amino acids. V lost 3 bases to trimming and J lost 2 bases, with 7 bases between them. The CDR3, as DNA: TGTGCCAGCAGTTTGAAGTGGAACTATGGCTACACCTTC. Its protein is CASSLKWNYGYTF.

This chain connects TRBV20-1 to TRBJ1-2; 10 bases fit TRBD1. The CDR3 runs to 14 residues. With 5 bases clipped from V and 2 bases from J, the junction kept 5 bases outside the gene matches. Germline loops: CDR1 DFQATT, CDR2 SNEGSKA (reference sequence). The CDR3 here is CSAGQGEVNYGYTF. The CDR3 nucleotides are TGCAGTGCTGGACAGGGGGAAGTAAACTATGGCTACACCTTC.

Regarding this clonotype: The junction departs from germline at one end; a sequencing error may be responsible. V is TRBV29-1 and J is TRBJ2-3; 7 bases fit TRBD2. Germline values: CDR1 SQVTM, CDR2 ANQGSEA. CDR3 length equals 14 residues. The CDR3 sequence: CSRAGRASTDTQYF. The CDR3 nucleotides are TGTTCCCGGGCGGGGAGGGCGAGTACAGATACGCAGTATTTT.

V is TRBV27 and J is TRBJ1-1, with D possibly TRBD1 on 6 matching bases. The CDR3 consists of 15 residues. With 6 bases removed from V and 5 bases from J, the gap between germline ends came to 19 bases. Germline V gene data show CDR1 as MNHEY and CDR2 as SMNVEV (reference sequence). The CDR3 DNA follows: TGTGCCAGCAGACCGACAACAGGGTTCGTTACTGAAGCTTTCTTT. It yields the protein CASRPTTGFVTEAFF.

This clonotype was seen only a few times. The CDR3 protein is CASGFGLSSTDTQYF. The CDR3 DNA sequence: TGTGCTAGTGGTTTTGGCCTATCTAGCACAGATACGCAGTATTTT. This rearrangement joins TRBV12-5 to TRBJ2-3, with D uncertain. There are 15 residues in the CDR3. V was shortened by 3 bases and J by 0 bases, with 10 bases between the two germline ends. Germline CDR1 reads LGHNT; CDR2 reads FRNRAP.

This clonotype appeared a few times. CDR3 sequence reads: CSVGQSSQAFF. CDR3 nucleotides: TGCAGCGTTGGTCAGTCCAGTCAAGCTTTCTTT. V usage is TRBV29-1 and J usage is TRBJ1-1; D not certain. The CDR3 extends over 11 amino acids. V lost 4 bases to trimming and J lost 9 bases, with 12 bases between them. Germline CDR1 is SQVTM and CDR2 is ANQGSEA.

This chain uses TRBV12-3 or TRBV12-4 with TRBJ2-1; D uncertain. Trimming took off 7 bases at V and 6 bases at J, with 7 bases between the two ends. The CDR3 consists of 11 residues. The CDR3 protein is CASTPGNEQFF. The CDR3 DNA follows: TGTGCCAGCACTCCCGGCAATGAGCAGTTCTTC.

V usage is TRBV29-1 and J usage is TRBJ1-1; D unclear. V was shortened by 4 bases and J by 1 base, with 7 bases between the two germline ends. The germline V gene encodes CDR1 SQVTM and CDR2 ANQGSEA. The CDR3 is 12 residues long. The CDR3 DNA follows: TGCAGCGTTGTTGACCCGAACACTGAAGCTTTCTTT. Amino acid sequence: CSVVDPNTEAFF.

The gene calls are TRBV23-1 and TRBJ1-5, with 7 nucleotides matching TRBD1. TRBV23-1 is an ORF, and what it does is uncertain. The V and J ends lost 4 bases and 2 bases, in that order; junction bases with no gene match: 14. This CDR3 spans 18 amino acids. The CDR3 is CASSLPGQLPLGNQPQHF. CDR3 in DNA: TGCGCCAGCAGTCTTCCGGGACAGCTCCCACTTGGCAATCAGCCCCAGCATTTT.

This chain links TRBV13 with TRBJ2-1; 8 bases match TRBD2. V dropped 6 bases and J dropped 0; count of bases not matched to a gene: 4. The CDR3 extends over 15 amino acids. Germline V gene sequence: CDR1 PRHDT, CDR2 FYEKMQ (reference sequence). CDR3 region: CASRSGTSSYNEQFF. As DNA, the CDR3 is TGTGCCAGCAGATCCGGGACTAGCTCCTACAATGAGCAGTTCTTC.